This T cell receptor beta chain is drawn from a study of blood T cell repertoires in COVID-19. The wider study: The study drew acute and convalescent COVID-19 samples from the United States, Italy and Spain. Sources were T cells, B-cell-depleted T cells, or PBMCs; the material itself was cDNA or gDNA.

In its sample, this clone was seen once. Losses at the gene ends were 0 bases for V and 5 bases for J; bases not matched to a gene: 7. Germline CDR1 SGDLS, CDR2 YYNGEE. This CDR3 is built from 17 residues. Source study methods: Cell counts per sample came from amplifying reference gene primers. Sequencing used immunoSEQ multiplex PCR; TCRdb keeps in-frame clones, though not all of them. V and J calls plus clone size are reproduced from that table; the DNA served to infer D and trimming. The data contain about 210,000 clones, around four fifths of them singletons. The sample was peripheral blood. The chain carries TRBV9 and TRBJ2-5; TRBD2 matches at 13 bases. The clonotype was recovered from a woman aged 45-59 years with acute or convalescent COVID-19. CDR3 residues: CASSVGLLAGGEETQYF. CDR3 DNA: TGTGCCAGCAGCGTAGGCCTACTAGCGGGAGGGGAGGAGACCCAGTACTTC.